This TCR beta chain is drawn from a study of Graves' ophthalmopathy and Graves' hyperthyroidism. Trimming took off 7 bases at V and 12 bases at J, with 21 bases between the two ends. This CDR3 contains 13 residues. The germline CDR1 and CDR2 sequences are MNHEY and SMNVEV (reference sequence). This clonotype was picked up many times. RNA transcripts yielded amplified TCR beta CDR3 regions. Following a first-round RT-PCR that used HTBI primers, a second-round multiplex PCR was carried out. Each CDR3 protein is one row after TCRdb ran MiXCR on the multiplex PCR reads. The data hold about 410,000 distinct CDR3 sequences, with roughly 18% observed a single time.

The clonotype was recovered from a woman younger than 35 with Graves' ophthalmopathy. This chain links TRBV27 with TRBJ1-1; TRBD1 might be the D (5 bases). Sample: peripheral blood. In DNA, the CDR3 is TGTGCCAGCACCGGTGAGGGGCAGGGAAGAACTTTCTTT. Translating it yields CASTGEGQGRTFF.